A single sample is the source of the 23 T cell receptor beta chains below, sequenced in a study of shared T cell receptors in the human thymus. Sequencing was performed with immunoSEQ multiplex PCR; in TCRdb, only in-frame clones are kept and a portion is missing. The data contain 500,000 to 850,000 clones, more than 70% of them singletons. This sample also appeared in a second study, on human thymus T cells.

The source material was thymocytes. These receptors all come from a boy under two years old with a congenital heart defect.

The rearrangement joins TRBV4-2 to TRBJ2-5, with 8 bases matching TRBD1. This CDR3 has 18 residues. V shed 4 bases and J 0 bases; nucleotides not matched to a gene: 13. Per germline, CDR1 LGHNA and CDR2 YNFKEQ. The DNA for the CDR3 is TGTGCCAGCAGCCGACACCGGGACAGGTACTCGTACCAAGAGACCCAGTACTTC. It yields the protein CASSRHRDRYSYQETQYF.

The chain has TRBV5-1 and TRBJ2-3; TRBD2 matches 9 bases. CDR1 SGHRS and CDR2 YFSETQ come from the germline V gene. CDR3 size: 16 residues. The ends lost 0 bases at V and 2 bases at J; junction bases unmatched: 4. The CDR3 reads CASSLGSSGDTDTQYF. For the CDR3, the DNA is TGCGCCAGCAGCTTGGGGTCTAGCGGGGACACAGATACGCAGTATTTT.

Regarding this clone: One end of the junction is discordant with germline, which a read error may explain. The V and J genes are TRBV15 and TRBJ2-7; the D gene is possibly TRBD2 (5 bases). There are 13 residues in the CDR3. Germline CDR1 LNHNV, CDR2 YYDKDF (reference sequence). The CDR3 is CATSRAGDRRRFF. The DNA for the CDR3 is TGTGCCACCAGCAGAGCCGGCGATCGGAGGAGGTTCTTC.

The chain employs TRBV2 and TRBJ1-1, with a tentative D call TRBD1 (5 bases). CDR3 length equals 17 residues. Trimming stripped 0 bases from V and 1 base from J, with 15 bases between. CDR1 is SNHLY and CDR2 is FYNNEI in the germline V gene. The CDR3 reads CASSEAHPGWENTEAFF. In DNA form, the CDR3 reads TGTGCCAGCAGTGAAGCGCACCCAGGGTGGGAGAACACTGAAGCTTTCTTT.

This chain joins TRBV5-1 and TRBJ2-7; the match to TRBD1 covers 8 bases. In germline, CDR1 is SGHRS, CDR2 YFSETQ. Trimming took 3 bases from V and 2 from J; bases not matched to a gene: 19. CDR3 length: 19 residues. CDR3: CASSCLGLDRVGGAYEQYF. The DNA for the CDR3 is TGCGCCAGCAGCTGCCTGGGGTTGGACAGGGTTGGAGGTGCCTACGAGCAGTACTTC.

This chain joins TRBV28 and TRBJ1-2, with 9 bases aligning to TRBD1. The germline gives CDR1 MDHEN, CDR2 SYDVKM. Trimming cost V 2 bases and J 3 bases; bases outside gene matches: 7. This CDR3 is built from 16 residues. Here the CDR3 reads CASSLHTRDRDYGYTF. The CDR3 DNA follows: TGTGCCAGCAGTTTACACACTCGGGACAGGGACTATGGCTACACCTTC.

This clone was seen a single time. The chain couples TRBV27 to TRBJ1-6; D is unresolved. The CDR3 contains 15 residues. The V gene lost 2 bases and the J gene lost 0 bases, with 5 bases spanning the gap. From germline, CDR1 is MNHEY and CDR2 SMNVEV (reference sequence). This CDR3 is CASSLHFSYNSPLHF. The CDR3 DNA reads TGTGCCAGCAGTTTACACTTCTCCTATAATTCACCCCTCCACTTT.

The rearrangement joins TRBV9 to TRBJ1-1; D possibly corresponds to TRBD1 (5 bases). The CDR3 extends over 15 amino acids. Per germline, CDR1 SGDLS and CDR2 YYNGEE. V was shortened by 3 bases and J by 4 bases, with 16 bases between the two germline ends. CDR3 sequence (DNA): TGTGCCAGCAGCGATAAGAGGGGAGGAGTCACTGAAGCTTTCTTT. Amino acids: CASSDKRGGVTEAFF. Supplemented by reference TRBV9 and TRBJ1-1, the full variable domain reads DSGVTQTPKHLITATGQRVTLRCSPRSGDLSVYWYQQSLDQGLQFLIQYYNGEERAKGNILERFSAQQFPDLHSELNLSSLELGDSALYFCASSDKRGGVTEAFFGQGTRLTVV.

For the CDR3, the DNA is TGTGCCAGCAGCTCGGACAGGGCAAACATTCAGTACTTC. Translating gives CASSSDRANIQYF. J is TRBJ2-4 and V is TRBV13; 8 bases are a match to TRBD1. CDR1 is PRHDT and CDR2 is FYEKMQ in the germline V gene (reference sequence). The CDR3 runs to 13 residues. V was pared by 4 bases and J by 6 bases, with 2 bases of the junction left unmatched.

The J gene is TRBJ1-1, the V gene TRBV28; D is unclear. V lost 3 bases and J 1 base, leaving 15 bases between the germline ends. The CDR3 has 16 residues. Per germline, CDR1 MDHEN and CDR2 SYDVKM. The CDR3 is CASSFMERLTNTEAFF. CDR3 sequence (DNA): TGTGCCAGCAGTTTTATGGAACGACTGACGAACACTGAAGCTTTCTTT.

The V and J genes are TRBV28 and TRBJ2-7, with 9 bases lining up with TRBD2. This CDR3 contains 15 residues. Germline V gene sequence: CDR1 MDHEN, CDR2 SYDVKM. V trimming: 3 bases; J trimming: 5 bases; junction bases outside the gene matches: 8. Here the CDR3 DNA reads TGTGCCAGCAGTTTCCCCGGGACTAGCTTCGACGAGCAGTACTTC. Translating gives CASSFPGTSFDEQYF.

The CDR3 DNA follows: TGCGCCAGCAGCTTGGAGGTAGCGGGATCCTACAATGAGCAGTTCTTC. This sequence encodes CASSLEVAGSYNEQFF. The chain carries TRBV5-1 and TRBJ2-1; 8 bases are shared with TRBD2. The CDR3 contains 16 residues. V lost 0 bases to trimming and J lost 1 base; unmatched junction nucleotides: 3. Per germline, CDR1 SGHRS and CDR2 YFSETQ.

The chain carries TRBV1 and TRBJ1-1; the table gives TRBD1 as D, unverified against the DNA. TRBV1 is a pseudogene. This CDR3 is 17 amino acids long. The CDR3 bases are TGCACCAGCAGCCGCAAATTTTACAGGAAGATGAACACTGAAGCTTTCTTT. Translating gives CTSSRKFYRKMNTEAFF.

V usage is TRBV11-2 and J usage is TRBJ2-5; TRBD2 agrees at 7 bases. The junction had 13 bases not matched to a gene; V was cut back by 7 bases and J by 5 bases. CDR3 length: 15 residues. From germline, CDR1 is SGHAT and CDR2 FQNNGV. The CDR3 bases are TGTGCCAGCACCTGGGGGAGGGGCGGTGGGGAGACCCAGTACTTC. This translates into CASTWGRGGGETQYF.

J is TRBJ2-1 and V is TRBV9, with D possibly matching TRBD1 (6 bases). In germline, CDR1 is SGDLS, CDR2 YYNGEE. The CDR3 has 15 residues. V lost 4 bases and J 3 bases, leaving 14 bases between the germline ends. The CDR3 loop is CASSSQGQSYNEQFF. The CDR3 DNA follows: TGTGCCAGCAGCTCACAGGGCCAAAGCTACAATGAGCAGTTCTTC.

This clone was picked up one time. The chain links TRBV19 to TRBJ2-5; D perhaps matches TRBD1 (8 bases). The CDR3 extends over 15 amino acids. V dropped 6 bases and J dropped 6 bases, with 20 bases sitting between them. Germline CDR1 LNHDA, CDR2 SQIVND (reference sequence). CDR3 coding DNA: TGTGCCAGTAGGACTACAGGGGGAAGCGGGAAGACCCAGTACTTC. Translated: CASRTTGGSGKTQYF. Drawing the rest from reference TRBV19 and TRBJ2-5, the complete variable domain is DGGITQSPKYLFRKEGQNVTLSCEQNLNHDAMYWYRQDPGQGLRLIYYSQIVNDFQKGDIAEGYSVSREKKESFPLTVTSAQKNPTAFYLCASRTTGGSGKTQYFGPGTRLLVL.

On this clone: Other nucleotide sequences from this sample produce the same CDR3. The chain joins TRBV10-2 to TRBJ2-7; 8 bases map to TRBD2. CDR1 and CDR2 (germline): WSHSY, SAAADI. The CDR3 loop spans 15 amino acids. J was trimmed by 7 bases and V by 6 bases; bases with no gene match: 14. The CDR3 DNA follows: TGCGCCAGCAGCACCACTAGCGGAAGGGAGAGTGAGCAGTACTTC. It yields the protein CASSTTSGRESEQYF.

The chain employs TRBV21-1 and TRBJ1-2; the D segment call TRBD1 is taken from the table without a DNA check. TRBV21-1 is labeled a pseudogene. The CDR3 covers 15 residues. The CDR3: CASSPRTGEEVGYTF. The CDR3 DNA is TGTGCCAGCAGCCCGAGGACAGGGGAGGAGGTAGGCTACACCTTC.

The chain uses TRBV9 and TRBJ1-4; no clear D gene. This CDR3 comprises 15 residues. V lost 0 bases, J lost 3 bases, and 9 bases lay in between. Germline-derived CDR1 and CDR2 are SGDLS and YYNGEE. The CDR3 reads CASSVEGESNEKLFF. The CDR3 bases are TGTGCCAGCAGCGTAGAGGGAGAGTCTAATGAAAAACTGTTTTTT.

The V and J genes are TRBV5-6 and TRBJ1-6; D possibly corresponds to TRBD1 (6 bases). Trimming stripped 2 bases from V and 6 bases from J, with 9 bases between. Germline CDR1 SGHDT, CDR2 YYEEEE. The CDR3 length is 14 residues. The DNA of the CDR3 is TGTGCCAGCAGCTTCGGGACAATTAATTCACCCCTCCACTTT. Its translation: CASSFGTINSPLHF.

V and J are TRBV4-3 and TRBJ2-7; 8 bases agree with TRBD2. The junction had 11 bases not matched to a gene; V was cut back by 0 bases and J by 4 bases. From germline, CDR1 is LGHNA and CDR2 YSLEER. CDR3 length: 17 amino acids. The CDR3 DNA reads as TGCGCCAGCAGCCAAGATAGGTTCGGGACTAGTGTTTACGAGCAGTACTTC. Translated: CASSQDRFGTSVYEQYF.

CDR3 nucleotide sequence: TGTGCCAGCAGTGAGCAGGGTGGCGGGAACACTGAAGCTTTCTTT. Amino acid sequence: CASSEQGGGNTEAFF. This chain uses TRBV6-4 with TRBJ1-1, with D possibly being TRBD1 (5 bases). V lost 3 bases and J 1 base, leaving 12 bases between the germline ends. Germline CDR1 and CDR2: MRHNA and SNTAGT. The CDR3 extends over 15 amino acids.

The chain carries TRBV27 and TRBJ1-3; TRBD1 agrees at 10 bases. Germline CDR1 reads MNHEY; CDR2 reads SMNVEV (reference sequence). The CDR3 contains 16 residues. Trimming took 4 bases from V and 7 from J; bases not matched to a gene: 10. In nucleotides, the CDR3 is TGTGCCAGCAGTTCCAACCGGGACAGGGGAACGAACACCATATATTTT. It translates to CASSSNRDRGTNTIYF.